This T cell receptor (beta chain) was profiled in a study of radiation and T cells in renal cell carcinoma. The assay was immunoSEQ multiplex PCR, and TCRdb's table has in-frame clones only and misses some. The sample has about 130,000 clones, approximately 90% seen once. The germline V gene encodes CDR1 SGHTA and CDR2 FQGNSA. The CDR3 has 15 residues. V lost 3 bases and J 3 bases, leaving 14 bases between the germline ends. Study results and caveats: From baseline, blood top tumor clonotypes peaked at 2 weeks post-radiation.

This clone was observed a few times. Its matching antigen is unknown. Time point meaning: blood 2 weeks post-SBRT. Described treatment: 15 Gy SBRT to primary tumor, nephrectomy 4 weeks later. The specimen was blood, collected from a patient whose treatment included radiotherapy and nephrectomy. V gene TRBV7-2 combines with J gene TRBJ1-2; tentatively, D is TRBD1 (5 bases). The TCR comes from a woman aged 70 to 79 with renal cell carcinoma. The CDR3 loop reads CASSFFRAVDYGYTF. CDR3 bases: TGTGCCAGCAGCTTCTTCAGGGCGGTAGACTATGGCTACACCTTC.